The 9 T cell receptor beta chains listed next were all sequenced from one sample in a study of CD8+ T cells in alopecia areata. Extraction and reverse transcription of RNA yielded cDNA as the sequencing template. The protocol was immunoSEQ multiplex PCR, while the TCRdb copy is restricted to in-frame clones and leaves out a portion. The sample records some 210,000 clones, approximately 67% being singletons. Treatment meaning: oral pan-JAK inhibitor, 5-10 mg twice daily. This specimen was CD4+ T cells sorted from blood, taken between weeks 43 and 45, from a patient treated with tofacitinib. Receptors were obtained from a human donor with alopecia areata.

The chain recombines TRBV6-5 with TRBJ2-1; D may be TRBD1 (5 bases). CDR3 size: 14 residues. Germline-derived CDR1 and CDR2 are MNHEY and SVGAGI. V was shortened by 7 bases and J by 6 bases, with 16 bases between the two germline ends. The CDR3 loop reads CASTPDGQINEQFF. The DNA for the CDR3 is TGTGCCAGCACCCCTGACGGACAAATCAATGAGCAGTTCTTC.

About this clone: The sample carries other DNA sequences with the same CDR3. The chain employs TRBV5-1 and TRBJ1-1, with 7 bases that match TRBD1. V shed 4 bases, J shed 1 base, and the junction held 4 bases outside the gene matches. This CDR3 contains 14 residues. Germline assignment: CDR1 SGHRS and CDR2 YFSETQ. The CDR3 here is CASSLDRPNTEAFF. As DNA, the CDR3 is TGCGCCAGCAGCCTGGACAGGCCGAACACTGAAGCTTTCTTT.

The gene calls are TRBV9 and TRBJ2-5; TRBD1 agrees at 8 bases. The CDR3 consists of 14 residues. From germline, CDR1 is SGDLS and CDR2 YYNGEE. After removal of 3 bases from V and 4 bases from J, the junction contained 5 bases not matched to a gene. The DNA of the CDR3 is TGTGCCAGCAGCGGATCTGGACAGGGAGAGACCCAGTACTTC. This translates into CASSGSGQGETQYF.

V usage is TRBV5-1 and J usage is TRBJ2-3, with D maybe TRBD2 (5 bases). This CDR3 region has 15 residues. V was trimmed by 4 bases and J by 0 bases, leaving 12 bases between them. The germline CDR1 and CDR2 sequences are SGHRS and YFSETQ. This chain's CDR3 is CASSQNLASTDTQYF. CDR3 bases: TGCGCCAGCAGCCAAAATCTAGCTAGCACAGATACGCAGTATTTT.

The chain has TRBV29-1 and TRBJ2-2; the D gene could be TRBD1 or TRBD2 (6 bases each). CDR1 and CDR2 (germline): SQVTM, ANQGSEA. The length of the CDR3 is 16 residues. Trimming pared 7 bases from V and 5 bases from J, leaving 23 bases between. CDR3 DNA: TGCAGCGCCGCGGGGCAGGGGCTTGGTGGGACCGGGGAGCTGTTTTTT. Residues: CSAAGQGLGGTGELFF.

This chain joins TRBV5-4 and TRBJ1-2, with D perhaps TRBD1 (6 bases). Trimming took off 5 bases at V and 2 bases at J, with 16 bases between the two ends. The germline V gene encodes CDR1 SGHNT and CDR2 YYREEE (reference sequence). CDR3 length equals 15 residues. CDR3 DNA sequence: TGTGCCAGCAGACTCAGGGGACCCACCAACTATGGCTACACCTTC. Translated: CASRLRGPTNYGYTF.

J is TRBJ1-5 and V is TRBV27; TRBD1 might be the D (6 bases). There are 17 residues in the CDR3. Trimming pared 8 bases from V and 4 bases from J, leaving 24 bases between. Germline CDR1 and CDR2: MNHEY and SMNVEV (reference sequence). CDR3: CASCARVVGGQNQPQHF. The CDR3 bases are TGTGCCAGCTGCGCCAGGGTTGTGGGGGGGCAAAATCAGCCCCAGCATTTT.

This clone has only a few counts. This chain joins TRBV18 and TRBJ2-1; TRBD1 might be the D (6 bases). The CDR3 runs to 17 residues. Trimming removed 3 bases from V and 6 bases from J, with 21 bases in between. The germline CDR1 and CDR2 sequences are KGHSH and LQKENI. The CDR3 loop reads CASSPYSGAATRNEQFF. The DNA of the CDR3 is TGTGCCAGCTCACCTTACTCAGGGGCCGCTACCCGCAATGAGCAGTTCTTC.

This clone was recorded a few times. J is TRBJ1-5 and V is TRBV19; D is possibly TRBD1 (6 bases). CDR1 and CDR2 (germline): LNHDA, SQIVND (reference sequence). Trimming cost V 3 bases and J 2 bases, with 32 bases left between them. The CDR3 runs to 22 residues. The CDR3 coding sequence is TGTGCCAGTAGTATCTATTGGGACATTGTTTTGGGTCAAAGCCGGGGCAATCAGCCCCAGCATTTT. It encodes CASSIYWDIVLGQSRGNQPQHF.